This entry lists 21 T cell receptor beta chains sequenced from one sample in a study of response to subunit inactivated influenza vaccine. TCRdb recomputed calls from the RT-PCR reads with MiXCR, one row per CDR3 protein. The data hold about 190,000 distinct CDR3 sequences, with approximately 15% observed a single time. Sequenced here: CD8+ T cells sorted from PBMCs, sampled roughly 5 days after vaccination. These receptors originate from a man in his fifties who received an inactivated influenza vaccine.

This clonotype was seen only a few times. This chain uses TRBV15 with TRBJ2-2; 7 bases agree with TRBD2. Germline V lookup: CDR1 LNHNV, CDR2 YYDKDF (reference sequence). The V segment lost 0 bases and the J segment 2 bases; nucleotides outside the gene matches: 6. CDR3 length: 17 residues. CDR3 sequence: CATSRDFLAANTGELFF. The CDR3 DNA is TGTGCCACCAGCAGAGATTTTCTAGCGGCAAACACCGGGGAGCTGTTTTTT.

This clonotype was observed at least ten times. This chain links TRBV9 with TRBJ1-5, with D uncertain. Germline V gene lookup returns CDR1 SGDLS and CDR2 YYNGEE. V shed 0 bases and J shed 0 bases, with 10 bases lying between them. The CDR3 sequence is 16 residues long. CDR3 region: CASSVGGGYSNQPQHF. The CDR3 DNA reads as TGTGCCAGCAGCGTAGGTGGCGGGTATAGCAATCAGCCCCAGCATTTT.

This clonotype has more than one count but fewer than ten. This chain joins TRBV28 and TRBJ2-6; perhaps TRBD1 as D (6 bases). V was shortened by 4 bases and J by 2 bases, with 6 bases between the two germline ends. CDR3 length: 14 amino acids. Germline assignment: CDR1 MDHEN and CDR2 SYDVKM. The CDR3 DNA reads TGTGCCAGCAGTTACAGGGCTGGGGCCAACGTCCTGACTTTC. It codes for CASSYRAGANVLTF.

This clonotype was observed at least ten times. The chain couples TRBV20-1 to TRBJ2-1; D is possibly TRBD2 (6 bases). Trimming removed 5 bases at V and 10 bases at J, with 18 bases between. Germline CDR1 DFQATT, CDR2 SNEGSKA (reference sequence). This CDR3 spans 13 amino acids. The CDR3 loop is CSAERLVVGEQFF. In nucleotides, the CDR3 is TGCAGTGCTGAAAGACTAGTTGTCGGCGAGCAGTTCTTC.

This clonotype appeared a few times. The genes are TRBV28 and TRBJ2-7, with 8 bases lining up with TRBD1. J gave up 4 bases and V 4 bases, and 9 bases lay outside the gene matches. Germline V gene lookup returns CDR1 MDHEN and CDR2 SYDVKM. This CDR3 region has 15 residues. The CDR3 nucleotides read TGTGCCAGCAGTTCGTACAGGGGGGTCGGTTACGAGCAGTACTTC. It is translated as CASSSYRGVGYEQYF.

The rearrangement joins TRBV7-7 to TRBJ2-1; D may correspond to TRBD1 or TRBD2 (6 bases each). Germline CDR1 reads SSHAT; CDR2 reads FNYEAQ (reference sequence). The length of the CDR3 is 17 residues. V lost 2 bases and J lost 6, with 20 bases in between. The CDR3 loop reads CASSLSPAGGGGNEQFF. The CDR3 nucleotides are TGTGCCAGCAGCTTATCTCCAGCAGGAGGAGGGGGCAATGAGCAGTTCTTC.

The chain joins TRBV20-1 to TRBJ2-1, with 10 nucleotides matching TRBD2. The germline CDR1 and CDR2 sequences are DFQATT and SNEGSKA (reference sequence). After removal of 5 bases from V and 4 bases from J, the junction contained 5 bases not matched to a gene. CDR3 length: 14 amino acids. The CDR3 nucleotides are TGCAGTGCTTCCGGGACTAGCGATTACAATGAGCAGTTCTTC. Protein sequence: CSASGTSDYNEQFF.

This clonotype appeared many times. This chain joins TRBV7-8 and TRBJ2-6; 13 bases are shared with TRBD2. This CDR3 contains 17 residues. Germline trimming cut 5 bases from V and 1 base from J; bases unmatched to any gene: 2. Germline V gene lookup returns CDR1 SGHVS and CDR2 FQNEAQ. CDR3 sequence (DNA): TGTGCCAGCAGCGGGACTAGCGGGACTTCTGGGGCCAACGTCCTGACTTTC. Its translation is CASSGTSGTSGANVLTF.

The chain links TRBV7-9 to TRBJ2-7; D unresolved. Trimming left V 5 bases short and J 5 bases short, with 16 bases between. This CDR3 contains 14 residues. CDR1 SEHNR and CDR2 FQNEAQ come from the germline V gene (reference sequence). CDR3: CASSHGTDSHEQYF. The CDR3 DNA is TGTGCCAGCAGCCACGGCACGGATTCCCACGAGCAGTACTTC.

The genes are TRBV19 and TRBJ2-7, with D maybe TRBD1 (7 bases). Looked up from germline, CDR1 is LNHDA and CDR2 is SQIVND (reference sequence). There are 15 residues in the CDR3. Trimming removed 5 bases from V and 2 bases from J, with 16 bases in between. The CDR3 sequence: CASSAAGTATYEQYF. CDR3 DNA sequence: TGTGCCAGTAGTGCGGCGGGGACAGCCACCTACGAGCAGTACTTC.

This clonotype has only one observation. This chain uses TRBV19 with TRBJ2-1; a possible D gene is TRBD2 (7 bases). Trimming removed 2 bases at V and 6 bases at J, with 20 bases between. The germline V gene encodes CDR1 LNHDA and CDR2 SQIVND (reference sequence). CDR3 length equals 17 residues. CDR3 nucleotide sequence: TGTGCCAGTAGTATATATGAGGGGGAGACTAGCATCAATGAGCAGTTCTTC. Residues: CASSIYEGETSINEQFF.

This clonotype was counted many times. The rearrangement uses TRBV15 and TRBJ2-3, with 8 bases matching TRBD2. The CDR3 loop spans 16 amino acids. Germline-derived CDR1 and CDR2 are LNHNV and YYDKDF (reference sequence). V shed 5 bases and J 4 bases; nucleotides not matched to a gene: 11. CDR3 nucleotide sequence: TGTGCCACCAGCTCTCAGCGGGGGTCTGGTGCAGATACGCAGTATTTT. Amino acid sequence: CATSSQRGSGADTQYF.

The chain employs TRBV2 and TRBJ2-5, with 9 bases that match TRBD1. Germline CDR1 reads SNHLY; CDR2 reads FYNNEI. The CDR3 length is 13 residues. The trim removed 7 bases at V and 4 bases at J, leaving 4 bases unmatched. The chain's CDR3 is CASTDRGAETQYF. CDR3 coding DNA: TGTGCCAGCACGGACAGGGGCGCAGAGACCCAGTACTTC. The whole variable domain, remainder taken from reference TRBV2 and TRBJ2-5, is EPEVTQTPSHQVTQMGQEVILRCVPISNHLYFYWYRQILGQKVEFLVSFYNNEISEKSEIFDDQFSVERPDGSNFTLKIRSTKLEDSAMYFCASTDRGAETQYFGPGTRLLVL.

The genes are TRBV19 and TRBJ2-7; 9 bases fit TRBD1. There are 15 residues in the CDR3. CDR1 is LNHDA and CDR2 is SQIVND in the germline V gene (reference sequence). The J segment lost 2 bases and the V segment lost 8 bases, leaving 10 bases of the junction unmatched. CDR3 DNA sequence: TGTGCCAGTGGAACATCGGACAGGGGACCCTACGAGCAGTACTTC. The encoded protein is CASGTSDRGPYEQYF.

The chain uses TRBV29-1 and TRBJ2-1; 12 bases match TRBD2. CDR3 length: 18 residues. The germline V gene has CDR1 SQVTM and CDR2 ANQGSEA. The trim removed 0 bases at V and 12 bases at J, leaving 18 bases unmatched. CDR3 sequence reads: CSVEDVIPGLAGLLPQFF. CDR3 coding DNA: TGCAGCGTTGAAGACGTGATTCCGGGACTAGCGGGTCTTCTCCCGCAGTTCTTC.

The chain combines TRBV12-3 or TRBV12-4 with TRBJ2-3, with D possibly TRBD2 on 6 matching bases. This CDR3 spans 15 amino acids. The V gene lost 5 bases and the J gene lost 3 bases, with 15 bases spanning the gap. The CDR3 spells CASSPGGGKTDTQYF. The CDR3 bases are TGTGCCAGCAGTCCTGGTGGGGGGAAGACAGATACGCAGTATTTT.

This clonotype has a count of ten or more. The V gene is TRBV7-9, the J gene TRBJ2-3; D ambiguous. Trimming removed 3 bases at V and 0 bases at J, with 10 bases between. This CDR3 region has 15 residues. CDR1 is SEHNR, CDR2 FQNEAQ, per germline (reference sequence). The CDR3 DNA sequence: TGTGCCAGCAGCTTCCTCGACGGCAGCACAGATACGCAGTATTTT. Translated: CASSFLDGSTDTQYF.

This clonotype has only a few counts. The chain is built from TRBV27 and TRBJ2-7; D may be TRBD1 or TRBD2 (5 bases each). Trimming shortened V by 4 bases and J by 4 bases, and 11 bases separated the two germline ends. This CDR3 is built from 13 residues. Germline V gene sequence: CDR1 MNHEY, CDR2 SMNVEV (reference sequence). The CDR3 here is CASSWGTGYEQYF. For the CDR3, the DNA is TGTGCCAGCAGTTGGGGGACGGGATACGAGCAGTACTTC.

The CDR3 sequence: CASSPYSGRAYNEQFF. CDR3 DNA: TGTGCCAGCAGCCCTTATAGCGGGAGGGCCTACAATGAGCAGTTCTTC. This chain uses TRBV7-8 with TRBJ2-1; 11 nucleotides match TRBD2. This CDR3 has 16 amino acids. V was pared by 5 bases and J by 2 bases, with 5 bases of the junction left unmatched. The germline gives CDR1 SGHVS, CDR2 FQNEAQ.

The chain recombines TRBV19 with TRBJ1-1, with D possibly matching TRBD1 (5 bases). This CDR3 is 15 amino acids long. From germline, CDR1 is LNHDA and CDR2 SQIVND (reference sequence). Trimming took 4 bases from V and 0 from J, leaving 12 bases between them. CDR3 bases: TGTGCCAGTAGTAGATGGGACCGGATGAACACTGAAGCTTTCTTT. This sequence encodes CASSRWDRMNTEAFF.

This clonotype was seen a few times. The rearrangement links TRBV29-1 to TRBJ2-1, with 12 bases matching TRBD2. Germline CDR1 and CDR2: SQVTM and ANQGSEA. CDR3 length: 16 residues. The J segment lost 5 bases and the V segment lost 3 bases, leaving 8 bases of the junction unmatched. The DNA of the CDR3 is TGCAGCGTTGAGGATTCCCTAGCGGGAGGGGACAATGAGCAGTTCTTC. Its translation is CSVEDSLAGGDNEQFF.